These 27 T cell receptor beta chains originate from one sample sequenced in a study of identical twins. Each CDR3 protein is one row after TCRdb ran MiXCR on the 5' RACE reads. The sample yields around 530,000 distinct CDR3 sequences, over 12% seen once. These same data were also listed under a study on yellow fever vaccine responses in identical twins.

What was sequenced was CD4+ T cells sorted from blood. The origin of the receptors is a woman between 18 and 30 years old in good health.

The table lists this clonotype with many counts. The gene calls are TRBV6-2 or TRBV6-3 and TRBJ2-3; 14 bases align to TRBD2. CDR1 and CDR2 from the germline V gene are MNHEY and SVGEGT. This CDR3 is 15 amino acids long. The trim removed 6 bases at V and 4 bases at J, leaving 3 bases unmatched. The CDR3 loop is CASSSGLAGADTQYF. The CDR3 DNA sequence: TGTGCCAGCAGCTCGGGACTAGCGGGAGCAGATACGCAGTATTTT.

The CDR3 DNA is TGTGCCAGTAGTATAATCTTGAAGTTCAATCAGCCCCAGCATTTT. Its translation: CASSIILKFNQPQHF. V gene TRBV19 combines with J gene TRBJ1-5; D call uncertain. Germline values: CDR1 LNHDA, CDR2 SQIVND (reference sequence). The CDR3 has 15 residues. Trimming took off 2 bases at V and 3 bases at J, with 11 bases between the two ends. The whole variable domain, remainder taken from reference TRBV19 and TRBJ1-5, is DGGITQSPKYLFRKEGQNVTLSCEQNLNHDAMYWYRQDPGQGLRLIYYSQIVNDFQKGDIAEGYSVSREKKESFPLTVTSAQKNPTAFYLCASSIILKFNQPQHFGDGTRLSIL.

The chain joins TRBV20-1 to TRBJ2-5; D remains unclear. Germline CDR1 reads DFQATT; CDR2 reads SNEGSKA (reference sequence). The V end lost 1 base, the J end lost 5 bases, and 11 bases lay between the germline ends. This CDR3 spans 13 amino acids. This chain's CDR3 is CSARVSGLETQYF. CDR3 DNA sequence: TGCAGTGCTAGAGTTTCCGGGCTGGAGACCCAGTACTTC.

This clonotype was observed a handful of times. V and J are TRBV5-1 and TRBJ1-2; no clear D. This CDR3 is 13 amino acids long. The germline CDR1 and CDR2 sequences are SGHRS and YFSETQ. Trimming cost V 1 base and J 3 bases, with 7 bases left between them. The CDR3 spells CASSLNTDYGYTF. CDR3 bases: TGCGCCAGCAGCTTGAACACCGACTATGGCTACACCTTC.

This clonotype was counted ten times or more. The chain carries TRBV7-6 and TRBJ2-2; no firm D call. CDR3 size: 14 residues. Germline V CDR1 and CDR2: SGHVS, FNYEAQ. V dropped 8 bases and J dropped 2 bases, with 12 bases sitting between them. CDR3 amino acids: CASGSNFNTGELFF. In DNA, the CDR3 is TGTGCCAGCGGCTCGAACTTCAACACCGGGGAGCTGTTTTTT.

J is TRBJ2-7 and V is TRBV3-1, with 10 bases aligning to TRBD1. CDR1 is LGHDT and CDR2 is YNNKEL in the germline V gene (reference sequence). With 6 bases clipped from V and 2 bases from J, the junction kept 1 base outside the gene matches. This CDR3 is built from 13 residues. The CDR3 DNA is TGTGCCAGCAGGGGGACAGGGGCCTACGAGCAGTACGTC. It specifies CASRGTGAYEQYV.

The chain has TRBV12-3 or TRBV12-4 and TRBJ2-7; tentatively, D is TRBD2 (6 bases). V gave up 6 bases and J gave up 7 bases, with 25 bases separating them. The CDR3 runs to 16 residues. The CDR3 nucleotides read TGTGCCAGCAGGCCCCCCCGGGACTTTCCCTTTGGGGAGCAGTACGTC. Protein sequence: CASRPPRDFPFGEQYV.

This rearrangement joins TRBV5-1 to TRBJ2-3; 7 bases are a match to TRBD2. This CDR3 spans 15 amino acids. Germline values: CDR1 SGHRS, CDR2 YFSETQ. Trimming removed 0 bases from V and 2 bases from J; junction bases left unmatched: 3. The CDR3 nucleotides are TGCGCCAGCAGCTTGGGGGGACTACCCACAGATACGCAGTATTTT. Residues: CASSLGGLPTDTQYF.

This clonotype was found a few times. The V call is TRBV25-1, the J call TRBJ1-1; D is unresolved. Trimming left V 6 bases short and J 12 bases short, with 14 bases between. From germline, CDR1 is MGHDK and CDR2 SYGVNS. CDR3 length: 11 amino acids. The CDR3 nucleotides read TGTGCCAGCAGCGGGGTCGGTAAATCTTTCTTT. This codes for CASSGVGKSFF.

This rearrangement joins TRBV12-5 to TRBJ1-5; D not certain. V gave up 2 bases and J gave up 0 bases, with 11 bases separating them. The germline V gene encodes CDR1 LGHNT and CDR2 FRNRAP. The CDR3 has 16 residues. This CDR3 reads CASGLSQTFSNQPQHF. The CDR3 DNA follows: TGTGCTAGTGGTTTGTCACAGACCTTTAGCAATCAGCCCCAGCATTTT. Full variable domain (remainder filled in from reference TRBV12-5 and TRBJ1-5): DARVTQTPRHKVTEMGQEVTMRCQPILGHNTVFWYRQTMMQGLELLAYFRNRAPLDDSGMPKDRFSAEMPDATLATLKIQPSEPRDSAVYFCASGLSQTFSNQPQHFGDGTRLSIL.

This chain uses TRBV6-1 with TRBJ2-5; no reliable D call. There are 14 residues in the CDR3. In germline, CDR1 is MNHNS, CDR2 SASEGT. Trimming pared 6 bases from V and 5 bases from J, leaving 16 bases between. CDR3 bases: TGTGCCAGCAGCCCAGGACCGCTGGGGGAGACCCAGTACTTC. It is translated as CASSPGPLGETQYF.

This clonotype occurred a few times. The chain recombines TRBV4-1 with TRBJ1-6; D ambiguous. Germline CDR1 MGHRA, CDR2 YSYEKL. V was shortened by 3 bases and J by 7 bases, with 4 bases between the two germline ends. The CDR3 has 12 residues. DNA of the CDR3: TGCGCCAGCAGCCACTCAAATTCACCCCTCCACTTT. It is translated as CASSHSNSPLHF.

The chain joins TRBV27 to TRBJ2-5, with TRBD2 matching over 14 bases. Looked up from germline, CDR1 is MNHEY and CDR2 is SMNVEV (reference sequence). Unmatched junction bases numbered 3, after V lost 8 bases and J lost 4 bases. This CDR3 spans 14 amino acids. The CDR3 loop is CASSGTSGRETQYF. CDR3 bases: TGTGCCAGCTCCGGGACTAGCGGGAGAGAGACCCAGTACTTC.

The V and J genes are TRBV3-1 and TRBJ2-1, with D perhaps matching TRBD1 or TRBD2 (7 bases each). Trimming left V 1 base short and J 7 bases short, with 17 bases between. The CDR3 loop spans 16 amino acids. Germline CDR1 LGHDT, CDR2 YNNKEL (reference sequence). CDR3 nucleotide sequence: TGTGCCAGCAGCCAAGGCCAGGGGGGGCCGAGTAATGAGCAGTTCTTC. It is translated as CASSQGQGGPSNEQFF.

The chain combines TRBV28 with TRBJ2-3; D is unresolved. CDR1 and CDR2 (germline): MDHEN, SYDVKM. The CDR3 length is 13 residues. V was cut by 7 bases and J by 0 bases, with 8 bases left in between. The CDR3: CASIPASTDTQYF. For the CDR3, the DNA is TGTGCCAGCATCCCTGCTAGCACAGATACGCAGTATTTT.

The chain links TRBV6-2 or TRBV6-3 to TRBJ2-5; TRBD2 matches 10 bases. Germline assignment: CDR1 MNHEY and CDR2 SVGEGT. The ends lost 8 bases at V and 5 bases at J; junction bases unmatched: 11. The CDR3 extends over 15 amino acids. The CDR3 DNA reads TGTGCCAGCGCCCCCGATCCTAGCGGGGGTGAGACCCAGTACTTC. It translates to CASAPDPSGGETQYF.

The CDR3 loop reads CASSPAPGAPLHF. The CDR3 DNA reads as TGTGCCAGCAGCCCAGCTCCGGGGGCACCCCTCCACTTT. The chain carries TRBV11-2 and TRBJ1-6, with TRBD1 as a possible D gene (5 bases). Trimming left V 5 bases short and J 11 bases short, with 13 bases between. CDR1 is SGHAT and CDR2 is FQNNGV in the germline V gene. The CDR3 has 13 residues.

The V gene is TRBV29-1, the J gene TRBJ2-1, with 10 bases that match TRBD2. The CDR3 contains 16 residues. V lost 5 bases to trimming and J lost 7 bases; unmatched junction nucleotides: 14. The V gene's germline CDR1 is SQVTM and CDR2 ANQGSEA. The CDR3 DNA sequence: TGCAGCGTTCGATCGAGTGGGACTAGCGTTTCGAATGAGCAGTTCTTC. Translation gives CSVRSSGTSVSNEQFF.

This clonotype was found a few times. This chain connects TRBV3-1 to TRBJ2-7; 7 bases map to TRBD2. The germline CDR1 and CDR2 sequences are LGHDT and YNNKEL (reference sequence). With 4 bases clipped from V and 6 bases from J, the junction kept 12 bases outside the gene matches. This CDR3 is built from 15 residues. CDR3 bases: TGTGCCAGCAGCCCCCATTTCGCGGGAGCGGCCGAGCAGTACTTC. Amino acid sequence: CASSPHFAGAAEQYF.

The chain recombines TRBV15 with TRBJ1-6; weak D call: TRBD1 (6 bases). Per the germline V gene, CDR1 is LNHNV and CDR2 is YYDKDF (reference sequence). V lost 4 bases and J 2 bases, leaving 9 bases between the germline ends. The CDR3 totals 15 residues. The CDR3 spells CATSNREPYNSPLHF. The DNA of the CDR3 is TGTGCCACCAGCAACAGGGAACCCTATAATTCACCCCTCCACTTT.

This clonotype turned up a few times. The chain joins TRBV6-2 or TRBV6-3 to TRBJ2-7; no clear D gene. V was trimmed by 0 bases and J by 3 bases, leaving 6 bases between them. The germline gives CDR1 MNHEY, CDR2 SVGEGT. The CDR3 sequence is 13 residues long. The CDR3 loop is CASSYSPSYEQYV. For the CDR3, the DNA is TGTGCCAGCAGTTACTCCCCCAGCTACGAGCAGTACGTC.

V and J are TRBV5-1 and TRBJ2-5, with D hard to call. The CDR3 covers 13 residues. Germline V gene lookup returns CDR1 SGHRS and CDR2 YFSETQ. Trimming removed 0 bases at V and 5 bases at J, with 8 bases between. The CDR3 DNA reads TGCGCCAGCAGCTTGGTAGGGAAGGAGACCCAGTACTTC. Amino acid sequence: CASSLVGKETQYF.

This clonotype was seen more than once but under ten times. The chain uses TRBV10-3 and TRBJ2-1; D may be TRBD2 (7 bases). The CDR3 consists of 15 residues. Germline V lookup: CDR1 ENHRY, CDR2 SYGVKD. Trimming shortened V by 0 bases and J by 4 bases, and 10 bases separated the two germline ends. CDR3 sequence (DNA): TGTGCCATCAGTGAGTCCGGGGGGCCATACAATGAGCAGTTCTTC. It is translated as CAISESGGPYNEQFF.

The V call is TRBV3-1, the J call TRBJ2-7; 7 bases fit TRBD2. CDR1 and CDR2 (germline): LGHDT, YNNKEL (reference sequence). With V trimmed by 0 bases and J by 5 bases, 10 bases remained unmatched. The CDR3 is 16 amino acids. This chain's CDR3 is CASSQDGTPTSHEQYF. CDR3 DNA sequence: TGTGCCAGCAGCCAAGACGGTACCCCGACTAGCCACGAGCAGTACTTC.

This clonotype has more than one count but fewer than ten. The CDR3 DNA is TGCAGTGCTATACTGCCGGACACCCAAGAGACCCAGTACTTC. It yields the protein CSAILPDTQETQYF. The chain recombines TRBV20-1 with TRBJ2-5, with D possibly TRBD1 on 5 matching bases. Per germline, CDR1 DFQATT and CDR2 SNEGSKA (reference sequence). V lost 4 bases, J lost 1 base, and 13 bases lay in between. This CDR3 has 14 residues.

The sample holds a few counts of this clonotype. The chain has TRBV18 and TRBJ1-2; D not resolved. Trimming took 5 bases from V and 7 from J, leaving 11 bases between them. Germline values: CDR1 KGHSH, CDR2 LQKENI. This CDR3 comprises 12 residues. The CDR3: CASSAEGSGYTF. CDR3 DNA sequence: TGTGCCAGCTCAGCGGAAGGGAGTGGCTACACCTTC.

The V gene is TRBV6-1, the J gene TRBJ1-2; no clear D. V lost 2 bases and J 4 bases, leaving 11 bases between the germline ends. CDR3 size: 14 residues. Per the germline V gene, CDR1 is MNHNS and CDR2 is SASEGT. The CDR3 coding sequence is TGTGCCAGCAGTGAAAATTCGGTGTTCTATGGCTACACCTTC. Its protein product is CASSENSVFYGYTF.